Following are 7 T cell receptor beta chains from one sample sequenced in a study of identifying expanded T cells in peripheral blood. Generated by immunoSEQ multiplex PCR, the TCRdb table keeps only in-frame clones and is missing some. This table holds 45,000 to 60,000 clones, over 80% found once. Sequencing input: blood. These receptors came from a person aged 18 to 70 in good health.

The V gene is TRBV18, the J gene TRBJ2-5, with D tentatively TRBD1 (5 bases). There are 15 residues in the CDR3. The germline V gene encodes CDR1 KGHSH and CDR2 LQKENI. V was clipped by 5 bases and J by 2 bases, with 15 bases between them. CDR3 residues: CASSSRMGRQETQYF. CDR3 nucleotide sequence: TGTGCCAGCTCAAGTAGGATGGGGCGGCAAGAGACCCAGTACTTC.

This chain uses TRBV2 with TRBJ1-3; D is ambiguous. V gave up 7 bases and J gave up 4 bases, with 20 bases separating them. The CDR3 is 16 amino acids. Per germline, CDR1 SNHLY and CDR2 FYNNEI. DNA for the CDR3: TGTGCCAGCACACGAGAGGAGGGTCTGGTCGGAAACACCATATATTTT. Amino acids: CASTREEGLVGNTIYF.

This clone was seen a handful of times. The gene calls are TRBV2 and TRBJ2-5; 7 bases map to TRBD1. Trimming took 6 bases from V and 7 from J; bases not matched to a gene: 8. In germline, CDR1 is SNHLY, CDR2 FYNNEI. The CDR3 is 13 amino acids. The CDR3 nucleotides are TGTGCCAGCAGAAGGGACAGCCAGGGGACCCAGTACTTC. Translation gives CASRRDSQGTQYF.

This clone was found once. The chain employs TRBV23-1 and TRBJ2-2; the match to TRBD2 covers 9 bases. TRBV23-1 is known as an ORF, though its function is uncertain. V shed 4 bases and J 1 base; nucleotides not matched to a gene: 16. There are 20 residues in the CDR3. CDR3 in DNA: TGCGCCAGCAGTCCGCATCCCCCTTGTCAAGCGGGAGGGAACACCGGGGAGCTGTTTTTT. Protein: CASSPHPPCQAGGNTGELFF.

V is TRBV21-1 and J is TRBJ2-1; the D call in the table, TRBD2, was not verified against the DNA. TRBV21-1 is listed as a pseudogene. CDR3 length equals 18 residues. CDR3 amino acids: CASTPSKGGGLRYNEQFF. The CDR3 DNA reads as TGTGCCAGCACCCCGAGTAAAGGGGGGGGCTTAAGATACAATGAGCAGTTCTTC.

The rearrangement joins TRBV6-1 to TRBJ2-3, with unresolved D. In germline, CDR1 is MNHNS, CDR2 SASEGT. This CDR3 has 13 amino acids. Between the trimmed V and J ends, which lost 4 bases and 3 bases, there was a span of 8 bases. The CDR3 protein is CASSGIRTDTQYF. In DNA, the CDR3 is TGTGCCAGCAGTGGCATAAGGACAGATACGCAGTATTTT.

The chain recombines TRBV18 with TRBJ1-1, with D possibly TRBD1 on 5 matching bases. V lost 4 bases and J 6 bases, leaving 9 bases between the germline ends. The CDR3 covers 12 residues. Germline loops: CDR1 KGHSH, CDR2 LQKENI. The CDR3 coding sequence is TGTGCCAGCTCACGACAGTTACCTGAAGCTTTCTTT. It is translated as CASSRQLPEAFF.